What follows describes a single T cell receptor (beta chain). The target antigen is unknown. These data come from a study of cytomegalovirus exposure and HLA in healthy donors. Study in general: Researchers previously reported finding just under 120 million unique TCR beta sequences from 170 million or so T cells.

Notes on the study in general: Later analysis placed DRB1 highest and HLA-C lowest in TCR association rates, which differed by HLA locus.

The PCR used 60 Vbeta and 13 Jbeta primers. Assay used: immunoSEQ multiplex PCR; TCRdb lists only in-frame clones, some missing. The table has about 85,000 clones, about 80% seen once. The CDR3 extends over 15 amino acids. V lost 2 bases and J lost 0, with 10 bases in between. Germline lookup yields CDR1 ENHRY and CDR2 SYGVKD. The genes are TRBV10-3 and TRBJ1-1; D is unclear. Source material: PBMCs. This receptor was identified in a man aged 50-60 years in good health and CMV-seropositive. CDR3 nucleotide sequence: TGTGCCATCAGTGAGCGGGGTCAAGTGAACACTGAAGCTTTCTTT. Its translation: CAISERGQVNTEAFF.